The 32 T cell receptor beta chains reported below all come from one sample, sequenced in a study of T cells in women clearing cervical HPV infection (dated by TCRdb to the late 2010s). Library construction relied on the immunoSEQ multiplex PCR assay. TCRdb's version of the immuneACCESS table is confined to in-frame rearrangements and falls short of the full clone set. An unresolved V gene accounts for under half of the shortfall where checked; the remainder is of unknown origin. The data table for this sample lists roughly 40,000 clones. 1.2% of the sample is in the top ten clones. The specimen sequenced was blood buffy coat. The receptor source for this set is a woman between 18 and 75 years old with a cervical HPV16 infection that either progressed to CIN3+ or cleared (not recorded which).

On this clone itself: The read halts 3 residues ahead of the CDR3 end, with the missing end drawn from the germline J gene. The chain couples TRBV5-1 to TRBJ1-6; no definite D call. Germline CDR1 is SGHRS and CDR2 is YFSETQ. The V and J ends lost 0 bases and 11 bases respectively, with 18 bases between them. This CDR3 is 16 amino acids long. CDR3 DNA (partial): TGCGCCAGCAGCTTGGAACTGACAAAAGGCCTGACACCC. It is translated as CASSLELTKGLTP. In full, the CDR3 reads CASSLELTKGLTPLHF.

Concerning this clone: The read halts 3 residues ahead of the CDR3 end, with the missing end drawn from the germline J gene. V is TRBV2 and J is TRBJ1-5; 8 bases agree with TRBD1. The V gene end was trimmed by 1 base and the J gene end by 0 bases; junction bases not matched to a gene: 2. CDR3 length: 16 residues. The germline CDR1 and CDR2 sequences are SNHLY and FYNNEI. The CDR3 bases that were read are TGTGCCAGCAGTGAAGGGACAGGGCATAGCAATCAGCCC. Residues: CASSEGTGHSNQP. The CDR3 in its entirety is CASSEGTGHSNQPQHF.

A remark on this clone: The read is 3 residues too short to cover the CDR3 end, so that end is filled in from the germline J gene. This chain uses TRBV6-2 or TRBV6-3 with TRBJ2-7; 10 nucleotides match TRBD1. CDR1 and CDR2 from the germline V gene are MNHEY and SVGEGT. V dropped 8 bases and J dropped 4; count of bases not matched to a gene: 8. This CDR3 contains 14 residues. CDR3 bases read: TGTGCCAGCCTAAAACGACAGGGGGCTTACGAG. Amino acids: CASLKRQGAYE. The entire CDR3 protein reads CASLKRQGAYEQYF.

Incomplete CDR3 DNA: TGCAGCGTTGAAGAATCAGGGGGCAATCAGCCC. Encoded protein: CSVEESGGNQP. The whole CDR3 sequence reads CSVEESGGNQPQHF. The chain uses TRBV29-1 and TRBJ1-5, with D maybe TRBD1 (6 bases). Read coverage stops 3 residues before the CDR3 terminus; the germline J gene supplies the remainder. V shed 0 bases and J shed 2 bases, with 8 bases lying between them. From germline, CDR1 is SQVTM and CDR2 ANQGSEA. This CDR3 has 14 amino acids.

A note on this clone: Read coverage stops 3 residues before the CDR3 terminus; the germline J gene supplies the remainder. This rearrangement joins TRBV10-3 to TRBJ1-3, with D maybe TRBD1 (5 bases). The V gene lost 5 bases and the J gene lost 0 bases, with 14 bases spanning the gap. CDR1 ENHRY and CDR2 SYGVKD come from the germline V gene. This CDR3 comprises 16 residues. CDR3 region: CAISSNRIDSGNTIYF. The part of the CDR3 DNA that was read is TGTGCCATCAGTTCAAACAGGATTGACTCTGGAAACACC.

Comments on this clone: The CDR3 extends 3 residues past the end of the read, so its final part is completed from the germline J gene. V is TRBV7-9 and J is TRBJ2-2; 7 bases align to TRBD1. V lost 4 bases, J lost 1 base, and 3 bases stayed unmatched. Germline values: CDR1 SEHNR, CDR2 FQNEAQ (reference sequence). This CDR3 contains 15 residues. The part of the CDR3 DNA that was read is TGTGCCAGCAGCTCCGGGACAGTGAACACCGGGGAG. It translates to CASSSGTVNTGE. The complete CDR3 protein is CASSSGTVNTGELFF.

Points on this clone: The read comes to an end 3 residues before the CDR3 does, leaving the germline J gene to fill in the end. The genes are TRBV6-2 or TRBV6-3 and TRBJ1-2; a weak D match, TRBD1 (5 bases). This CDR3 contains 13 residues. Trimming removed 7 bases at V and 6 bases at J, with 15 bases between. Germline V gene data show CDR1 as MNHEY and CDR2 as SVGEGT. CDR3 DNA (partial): TGTGCCAGCACAAGGGGCCAAGTCCATGGC. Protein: CASTRGQVHG. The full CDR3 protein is CASTRGQVHGYTF.

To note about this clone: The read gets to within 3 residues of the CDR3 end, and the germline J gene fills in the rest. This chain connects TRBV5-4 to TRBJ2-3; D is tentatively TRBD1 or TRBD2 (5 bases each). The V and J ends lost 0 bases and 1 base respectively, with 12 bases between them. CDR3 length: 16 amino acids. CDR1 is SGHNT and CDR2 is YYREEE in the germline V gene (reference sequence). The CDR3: CASSLERQRGTDTQYF. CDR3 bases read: TGTGCCAGCAGCTTGGAGAGACAGAGGGGCACAGATACG. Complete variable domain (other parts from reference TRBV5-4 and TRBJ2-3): ETGVTQSPTHLIKTRGQQVTLRCSSQSGHNTVSWYQQALGQGPQFIFQYYREEENGRGNFPPRFSGLQFPNYSSELNVNALELDDSALYLCASSLERQRGTDTQYFGPGTRLTVL.

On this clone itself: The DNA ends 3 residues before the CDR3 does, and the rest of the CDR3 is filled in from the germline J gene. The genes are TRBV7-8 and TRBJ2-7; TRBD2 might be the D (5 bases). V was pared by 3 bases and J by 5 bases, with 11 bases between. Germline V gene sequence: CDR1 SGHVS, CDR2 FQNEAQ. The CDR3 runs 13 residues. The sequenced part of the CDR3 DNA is TGTGCCAGCAGCTTCGGACTCGGTGACGAG. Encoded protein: CASSFGLGDE. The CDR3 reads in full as CASSFGLGDEQYF.

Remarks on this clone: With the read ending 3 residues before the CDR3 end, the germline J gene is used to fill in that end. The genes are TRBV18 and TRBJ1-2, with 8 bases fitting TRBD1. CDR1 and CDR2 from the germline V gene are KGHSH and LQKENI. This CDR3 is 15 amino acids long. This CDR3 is CASSEDRVFPDDYTF. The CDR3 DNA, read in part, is TGTGCCAGCTCGGAGGACAGGGTATTCCCAGATGAC.

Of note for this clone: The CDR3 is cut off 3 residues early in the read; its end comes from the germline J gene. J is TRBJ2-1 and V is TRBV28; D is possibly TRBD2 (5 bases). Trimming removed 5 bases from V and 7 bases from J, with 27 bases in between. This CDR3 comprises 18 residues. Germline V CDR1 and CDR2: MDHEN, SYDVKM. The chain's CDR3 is CASSPPLFSDGLKNEQFF. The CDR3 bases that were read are TGTGCCAGCAGTCCGCCGCTCTTTAGCGATGGGTTAAAGAATGAG.

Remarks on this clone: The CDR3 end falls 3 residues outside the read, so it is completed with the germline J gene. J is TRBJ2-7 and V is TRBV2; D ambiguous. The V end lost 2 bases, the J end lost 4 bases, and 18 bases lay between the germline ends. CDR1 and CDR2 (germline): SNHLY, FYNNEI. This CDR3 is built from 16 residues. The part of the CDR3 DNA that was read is TGTGCCAGCAGTGAATTCCTGAGCCAGGAAGATTACGAG. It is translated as CASSEFLSQEDYE. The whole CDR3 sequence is CASSEFLSQEDYEQYF.

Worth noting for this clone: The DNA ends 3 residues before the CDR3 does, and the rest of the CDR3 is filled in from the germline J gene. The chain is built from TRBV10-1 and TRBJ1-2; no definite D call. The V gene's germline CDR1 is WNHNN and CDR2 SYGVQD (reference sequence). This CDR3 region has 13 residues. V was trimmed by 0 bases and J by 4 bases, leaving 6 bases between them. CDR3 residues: CASSESSAYGYTF. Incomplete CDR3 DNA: TGCGCCAGCAGTGAGTCGAGCGCCTATGGC.

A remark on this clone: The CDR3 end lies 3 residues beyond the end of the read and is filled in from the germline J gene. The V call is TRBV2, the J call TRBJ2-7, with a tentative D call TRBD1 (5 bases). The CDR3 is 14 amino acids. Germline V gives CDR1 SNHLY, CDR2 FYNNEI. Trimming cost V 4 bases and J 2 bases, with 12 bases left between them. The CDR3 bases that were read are TGTGCCAGCAGTGGGGCAGGGAATACCTACGAG. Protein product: CASSGAGNTYE. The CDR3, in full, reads CASSGAGNTYEQYF.

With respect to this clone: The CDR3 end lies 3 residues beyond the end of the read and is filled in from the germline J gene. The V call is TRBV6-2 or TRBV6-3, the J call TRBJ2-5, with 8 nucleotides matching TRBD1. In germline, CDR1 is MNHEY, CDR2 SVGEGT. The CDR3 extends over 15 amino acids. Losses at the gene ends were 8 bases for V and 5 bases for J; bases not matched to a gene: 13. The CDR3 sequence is CASSPGGASVETQYF. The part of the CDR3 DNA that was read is TGTGCCAGCTCTCCAGGGGGCGCTTCGGTGGAGACC.

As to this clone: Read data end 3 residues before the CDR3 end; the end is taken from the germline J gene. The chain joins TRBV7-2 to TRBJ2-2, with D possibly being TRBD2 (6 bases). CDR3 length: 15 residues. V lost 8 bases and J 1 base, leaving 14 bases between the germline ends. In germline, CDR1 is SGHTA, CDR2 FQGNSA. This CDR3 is CASHRGSGNTGELFF. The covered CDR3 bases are TGTGCCAGCCATCGGGGTAGCGGGAACACCGGGGAG.

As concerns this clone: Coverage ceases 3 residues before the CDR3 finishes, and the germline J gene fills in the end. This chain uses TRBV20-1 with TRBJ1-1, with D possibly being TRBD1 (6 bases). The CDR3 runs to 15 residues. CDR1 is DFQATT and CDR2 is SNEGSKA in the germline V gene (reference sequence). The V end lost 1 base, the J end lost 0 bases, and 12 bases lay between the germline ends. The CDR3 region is CSARVRTELNTEAFF. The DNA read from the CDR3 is TGCAGTGCTAGAGTCCGGACAGAACTGAACACTGAA.

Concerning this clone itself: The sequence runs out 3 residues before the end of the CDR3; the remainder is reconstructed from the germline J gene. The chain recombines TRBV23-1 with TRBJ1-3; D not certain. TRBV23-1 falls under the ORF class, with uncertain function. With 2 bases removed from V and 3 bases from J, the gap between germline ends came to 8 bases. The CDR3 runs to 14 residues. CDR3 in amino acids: CASSQQFHGNTIYF. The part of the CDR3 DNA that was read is TGCGCCAGCAGTCAACAATTCCATGGAAACACC.

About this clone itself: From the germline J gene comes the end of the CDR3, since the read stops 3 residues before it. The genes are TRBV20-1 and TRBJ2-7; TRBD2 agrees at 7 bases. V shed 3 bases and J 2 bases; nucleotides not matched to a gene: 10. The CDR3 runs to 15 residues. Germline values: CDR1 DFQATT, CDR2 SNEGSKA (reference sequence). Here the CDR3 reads CSASSWPSGPYEQYF. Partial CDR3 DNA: TGCAGTGCTAGTAGTTGGCCTAGCGGACCCTACGAG.

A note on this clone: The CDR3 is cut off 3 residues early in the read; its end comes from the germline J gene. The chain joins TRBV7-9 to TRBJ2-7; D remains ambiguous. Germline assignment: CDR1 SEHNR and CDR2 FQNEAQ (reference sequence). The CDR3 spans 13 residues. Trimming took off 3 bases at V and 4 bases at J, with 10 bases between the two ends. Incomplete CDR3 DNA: TGTGCCAGCAGCTTGGTAGGGTTTTACGAG. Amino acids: CASSLVGFYE. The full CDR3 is CASSLVGFYEQYF.

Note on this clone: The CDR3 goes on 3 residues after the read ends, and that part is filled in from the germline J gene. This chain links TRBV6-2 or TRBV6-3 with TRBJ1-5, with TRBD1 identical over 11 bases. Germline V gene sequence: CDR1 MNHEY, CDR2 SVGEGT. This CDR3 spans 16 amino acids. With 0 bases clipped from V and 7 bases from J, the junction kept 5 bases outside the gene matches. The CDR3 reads CASSYSGQGATQPQHF. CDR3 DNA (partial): TGTGCCAGCAGTTACTCTGGACAGGGGGCAACGCAGCCC.

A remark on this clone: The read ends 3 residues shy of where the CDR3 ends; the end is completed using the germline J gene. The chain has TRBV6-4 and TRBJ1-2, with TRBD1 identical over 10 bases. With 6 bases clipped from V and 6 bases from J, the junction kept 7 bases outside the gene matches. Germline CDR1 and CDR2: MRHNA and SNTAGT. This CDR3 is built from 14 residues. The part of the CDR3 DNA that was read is TGTGCCAGCAGCCGAGACAGGGGGCTGGATGGC. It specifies CASSRDRGLDG. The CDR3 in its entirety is CASSRDRGLDGYTF.

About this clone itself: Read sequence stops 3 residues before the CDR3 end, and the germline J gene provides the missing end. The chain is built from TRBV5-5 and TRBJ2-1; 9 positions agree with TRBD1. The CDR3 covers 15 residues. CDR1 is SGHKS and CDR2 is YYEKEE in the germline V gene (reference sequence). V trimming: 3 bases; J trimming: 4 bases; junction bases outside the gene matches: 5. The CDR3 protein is CASSSGTGSYNEQFF. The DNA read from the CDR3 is TGTGCCAGCAGCTCCGGGACAGGGTCGTACAATGAG.

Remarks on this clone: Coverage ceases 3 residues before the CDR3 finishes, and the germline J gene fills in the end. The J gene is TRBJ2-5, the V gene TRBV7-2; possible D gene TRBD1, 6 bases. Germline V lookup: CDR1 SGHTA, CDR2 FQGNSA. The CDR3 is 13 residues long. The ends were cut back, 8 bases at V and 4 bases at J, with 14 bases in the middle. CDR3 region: CASLPRGRETQYF. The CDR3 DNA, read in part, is TGTGCCAGCCTGCCTAGGGGGAGAGAGACC.

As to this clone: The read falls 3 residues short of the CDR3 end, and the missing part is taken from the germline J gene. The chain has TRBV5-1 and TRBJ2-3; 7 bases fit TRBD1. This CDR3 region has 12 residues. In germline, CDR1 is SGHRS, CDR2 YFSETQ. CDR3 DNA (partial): TGCGCCAGCCGGGACAGCCAAGAGACG. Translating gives CASRDSQET. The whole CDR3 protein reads CASRDSQETQYF.

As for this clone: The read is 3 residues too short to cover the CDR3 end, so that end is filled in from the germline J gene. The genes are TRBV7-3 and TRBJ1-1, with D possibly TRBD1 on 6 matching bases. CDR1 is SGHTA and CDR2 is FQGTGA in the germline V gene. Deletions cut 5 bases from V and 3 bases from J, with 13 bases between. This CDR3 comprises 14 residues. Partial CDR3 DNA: TGTGCCAGCAGCCCCCAGGGGAGTGACACTGAA. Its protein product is CASSPQGSDTE. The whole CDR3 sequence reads CASSPQGSDTEAFF.

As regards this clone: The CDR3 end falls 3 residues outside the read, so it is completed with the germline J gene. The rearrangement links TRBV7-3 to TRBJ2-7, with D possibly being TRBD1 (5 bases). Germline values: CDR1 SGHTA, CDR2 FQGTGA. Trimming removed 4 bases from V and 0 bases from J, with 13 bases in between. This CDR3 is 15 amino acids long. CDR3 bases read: TGTGCCAGCAGCTCCTTCTCGACAGACTCCTACGAG. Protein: CASSSFSTDSYE. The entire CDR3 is CASSSFSTDSYEQYF.

The CDR3 bases that were read are TGTGCCAGCAGGGCCTTGGACGAG. The encoded protein is CASRALDE. The CDR3 as a whole reads CASRALDEQYF. The rearrangement links TRBV5-6 to TRBJ2-7, with D hard to call. The CDR3 extends 3 residues past the end of the read, so its final part is completed from the germline J gene. The CDR3 loop spans 11 amino acids. The germline V gene encodes CDR1 SGHDT and CDR2 YYEEEE. V was pared by 5 bases and J by 5 bases, with 8 bases between.

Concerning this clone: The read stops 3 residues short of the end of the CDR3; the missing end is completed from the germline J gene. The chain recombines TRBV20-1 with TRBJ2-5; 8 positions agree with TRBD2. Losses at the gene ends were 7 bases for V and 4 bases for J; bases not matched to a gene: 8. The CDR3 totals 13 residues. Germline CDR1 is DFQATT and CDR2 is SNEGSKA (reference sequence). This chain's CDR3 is CSGRRGARETQYF. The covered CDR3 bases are TGCAGTGGGAGGCGGGGGGCTAGAGAGACC.

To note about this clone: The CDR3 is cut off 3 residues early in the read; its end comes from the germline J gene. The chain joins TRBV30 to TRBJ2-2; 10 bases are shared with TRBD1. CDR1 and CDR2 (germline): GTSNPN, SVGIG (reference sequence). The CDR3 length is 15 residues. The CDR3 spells CAWSVKGQGREKLFF. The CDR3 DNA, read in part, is TGTGCCTGGAGTGTGAAGGGACAGGGGCGCGAAAAG. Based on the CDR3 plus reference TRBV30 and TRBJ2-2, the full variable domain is SQTIHQWPATLVQPVGSPLSLECTVEGTSNPNLYWYRQAAGRGLQLLFYSVGIGQISSEVPQNLSASRPQDRQFILSSKKLLLSDSGFYLCAWSVKGQGREKLFFGEGSRLTVL.

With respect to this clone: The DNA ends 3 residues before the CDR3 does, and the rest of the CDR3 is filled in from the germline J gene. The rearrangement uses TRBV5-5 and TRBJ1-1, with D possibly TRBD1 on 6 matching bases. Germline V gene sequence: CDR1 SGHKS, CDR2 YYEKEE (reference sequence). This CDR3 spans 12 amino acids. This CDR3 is CASSLGGPEAFF. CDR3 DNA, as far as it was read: TGTGCCAGCAGCCTGGGGGGCCCAGAA.

CDR3 protein: CASSPGQRPGTEAFF. The CDR3 DNA, read in part, is TGCGCCAGCAGCCCGGGACAGCGACCGGGCACTGAA. This rearrangement joins TRBV5-1 to TRBJ1-1; 7 positions agree with TRBD1. The read terminates 3 residues ahead of where the CDR3 ends, so the germline J gene completes it. The CDR3 is made up of 15 amino acids. J lost 4 bases, V lost 4 bases, and 10 bases had no gene match. Germline assignment: CDR1 SGHRS and CDR2 YFSETQ.